The 18 T cell receptor beta chains in this list originate from one sample, sequenced in a study of resident and recirculating memory T cells in vitiligo. The assay was immunoSEQ multiplex PCR, and TCRdb's table has in-frame clones only and misses some. The table has around 70,000 clones, roughly 90% seen once. The sequenced sample consisted of blood. The receptors shown here come from a male donor with vitiligo.

This rearrangement joins TRBV4-3 to TRBJ2-1, with 7 bases aligning to TRBD2. V gave up 0 bases and J gave up 3 bases; unmatched junction bases: 5. CDR3 length: 16 amino acids. Germline V gives CDR1 LGHNA, CDR2 YSLEER. This chain's CDR3 is CASSQEPGGRYNEQFF. CDR3 DNA: TGCGCCAGCAGCCAAGAACCGGGGGGACGCTACAATGAGCAGTTCTTC.

This clone was detected only a few times. CDR3 sequence reads: CASSDSVAGAYNEQFF. The CDR3 region has the DNA TGTGCCAGCAGTGACTCGGTAGCGGGGGCTTACAATGAGCAGTTCTTC. V gene TRBV6-4 combines with J gene TRBJ2-1; 9 bases fit TRBD2. CDR3 length: 16 amino acids. Germline values: CDR1 MRHNA, CDR2 SNTAGT. The V gene end was trimmed by 0 bases and the J gene end by 4 bases; junction bases not matched to a gene: 4.

The V call is TRBV6-5, the J call TRBJ1-2; possibly TRBD1 for D (5 bases). The V and J ends lost 6 bases and 6 bases respectively, with 20 bases between them. Germline V gene lookup returns CDR1 MNHEY and CDR2 SVGAGI. The length of the CDR3 is 15 residues. CDR3 sequence reads: CASRGTNQGSHGYTF. CDR3 DNA: TGTGCCAGCAGAGGCACTAATCAGGGTAGCCATGGCTACACCTTC.

The genes are TRBV28 and TRBJ2-1; 8 positions match TRBD1. The germline V gene has CDR1 MDHEN and CDR2 SYDVKM. CDR3 length: 15 residues. The J segment lost 4 bases and the V segment lost 6 bases, leaving 8 bases of the junction unmatched. The DNA of the CDR3 is TGTGCCAGCAGCCAGGGGGCGCAAAGGTACAATGAGCAGTTCTTC. Translated, it gives CASSQGAQRYNEQFF.

This sequence joins TRBV11-3 and TRBJ1-1, with TRBD1 identical over 9 bases. The CDR3 has 18 amino acids. With 0 bases clipped from V and 3 bases from J, the junction kept 11 bases outside the gene matches. Germline CDR1 reads SGHNT; CDR2 reads YENEEA. The CDR3 here is CASSLDWPGQGLYTEAFF. CDR3 bases: TGTGCCAGCAGCTTAGATTGGCCGGGACAGGGATTGTACACTGAAGCTTTCTTT.

The J gene is TRBJ1-1, the V gene TRBV6-5; TRBD1 might be the D (5 bases). Germline loops: CDR1 MNHEY, CDR2 SVGAGI. Deletions cut 6 bases from V and 7 bases from J, with 15 bases between. CDR3 length equals 13 residues. CDR3 sequence: CASRRDGTNEAFF. In DNA form, the CDR3 reads TGTGCCAGCAGGCGGGACGGGACCAATGAAGCTTTCTTT.

The rearrangement links TRBV6-1 to TRBJ1-5, with D unresolved. Germline V gene lookup returns CDR1 MNHNS and CDR2 SASEGT. V dropped 1 base and J dropped 3 bases, with 10 bases sitting between them. This CDR3 has 15 amino acids. The CDR3, as DNA: TGTGCCAGCAGTGAAGGGTGGAGACCCAATCAGCCCCAGCATTTT. The encoded protein is CASSEGWRPNQPQHF.

V gene TRBV6-5 combines with J gene TRBJ2-1; TRBD1 is a possible D gene (5 bases). V shed 2 bases and J shed 8 bases, with 7 bases lying between them. This CDR3 is built from 12 residues. Germline assignment: CDR1 MNHEY and CDR2 SVGAGI. The CDR3 region is CASSYRGDEQFF. Written as DNA, the CDR3 is TGTGCCAGCAGTTACAGGGGCGATGAGCAGTTCTTC.

CDR3 loop: CSATHRDGYTF. In DNA, the CDR3 is TGCAGTGCTACTCACAGGGATGGCTACACCTTC. The J gene is TRBJ1-2, the V gene TRBV20-1; D possibly corresponds to TRBD1 (6 bases). CDR1 and CDR2 (germline): DFQATT, SNEGSKA (reference sequence). There are 11 residues in the CDR3. V was shortened by 4 bases and J by 6 bases, with 9 bases between the two germline ends.

This chain links TRBV5-1 with TRBJ2-3, with TRBD1 as a possible D gene (5 bases). V was trimmed by 0 bases and J by 4 bases, leaving 9 bases between them. The CDR3 sequence is 14 residues long. CDR1 is SGHRS and CDR2 is YFSETQ in the germline V gene. The CDR3 sequence is CASSLEAGPDTQYF. CDR3 bases: TGCGCCAGCAGCTTGGAGGCAGGGCCAGATACGCAGTATTTT.

The genes are TRBV7-2 and TRBJ1-2; the D gene is possibly TRBD1 (6 bases). The CDR3 has 15 residues. In germline, CDR1 is SGHTA, CDR2 FQGNSA. Trimming cost V 7 bases and J 4 bases, with 19 bases left between them. The CDR3 here is CASTLGGAPPYGYTF. As DNA, the CDR3 is TGTGCCAGCACGCTCGGGGGGGCACCTCCCTATGGCTACACCTTC.

This clone has more than one count but fewer than ten. V is TRBV11-2 and J is TRBJ2-7; tentative D call: TRBD1 (6 bases). The CDR3 has 14 amino acids. Per the germline V gene, CDR1 is SGHAT and CDR2 is FQNNGV. V gave up 4 bases and J gave up 1 base, with 11 bases separating them. The CDR3 DNA reads as TGTGCCAGCAGCTCAGGACAGTTATCCTACGAGCAGTACTTC. Encoded protein: CASSSGQLSYEQYF.

The V call is TRBV6-5, the J call TRBJ1-2; 9 nucleotides match TRBD1. The CDR3 extends over 14 amino acids. Losses at the gene ends were 6 bases for V and 5 bases for J; bases not matched to a gene: 7. CDR1 and CDR2 from the germline V gene are MNHEY and SVGAGI. Here the CDR3 DNA reads TGTGCCAGCAGCGCCGGGACAGGGTTGTATGGCTACACCTTC. Amino acids: CASSAGTGLYGYTF.

This clone was seen once. V is TRBV9 and J is TRBJ2-3; D might be TRBD1 (6 bases). The CDR3 length is 17 residues. V gave up 4 bases and J gave up 2 bases, with 20 bases separating them. Germline V gives CDR1 SGDLS, CDR2 YYNGEE. CDR3 sequence reads: CASSPTLNRALTDTQYF. The CDR3 DNA reads TGTGCCAGCAGCCCGACCCTCAACAGGGCTCTCACAGATACGCAGTATTTT.

The V and J genes are TRBV27 and TRBJ1-6; D not certain. Trimming removed 5 bases from V and 10 bases from J, with 9 bases in between. The CDR3 spans 12 residues. Germline CDR1 MNHEY, CDR2 SMNVEV (reference sequence). The CDR3 reads CASSPSYSPLHF. The CDR3 bases are TGTGCCAGCAGTCCTTCCTACTCACCCCTCCACTTT.

The chain couples TRBV27 to TRBJ2-1; 10 bases are shared with TRBD2. Germline V CDR1 and CDR2: MNHEY, SMNVEV (reference sequence). This CDR3 region has 17 residues. The J segment lost 7 bases and the V segment lost 2 bases, leaving 11 bases of the junction unmatched. DNA of the CDR3: TGTGCCAGCAGTTTAACCGCCAGCGGGGGGGCGCGGAATGAGCAGTTCTTC. This sequence encodes CASSLTASGGARNEQFF.

The genes are TRBV5-6 and TRBJ1-1, with a weak D call TRBD1 (5 bases). The germline V gene encodes CDR1 SGHDT and CDR2 YYEEEE. Trimming took 3 bases from V and 5 from J, leaving 11 bases between them. This CDR3 comprises 13 residues. Here the CDR3 reads CASSSGMRTEAFF. The CDR3 DNA follows: TGTGCCAGCAGCTCAGGGATGCGAACTGAAGCTTTCTTT.

This clone was picked up a small number of times. This chain's CDR3 is CASTPFTDYGYTF. DNA of the CDR3: TGTGCCAGCACGCCATTTACAGACTATGGCTACACCTTC. The chain carries TRBV6-1 and TRBJ1-2, with D unclear. This CDR3 comprises 13 residues. V was pared by 7 bases and J by 3 bases, with 12 bases between. Germline loops: CDR1 MNHNS, CDR2 SASEGT.